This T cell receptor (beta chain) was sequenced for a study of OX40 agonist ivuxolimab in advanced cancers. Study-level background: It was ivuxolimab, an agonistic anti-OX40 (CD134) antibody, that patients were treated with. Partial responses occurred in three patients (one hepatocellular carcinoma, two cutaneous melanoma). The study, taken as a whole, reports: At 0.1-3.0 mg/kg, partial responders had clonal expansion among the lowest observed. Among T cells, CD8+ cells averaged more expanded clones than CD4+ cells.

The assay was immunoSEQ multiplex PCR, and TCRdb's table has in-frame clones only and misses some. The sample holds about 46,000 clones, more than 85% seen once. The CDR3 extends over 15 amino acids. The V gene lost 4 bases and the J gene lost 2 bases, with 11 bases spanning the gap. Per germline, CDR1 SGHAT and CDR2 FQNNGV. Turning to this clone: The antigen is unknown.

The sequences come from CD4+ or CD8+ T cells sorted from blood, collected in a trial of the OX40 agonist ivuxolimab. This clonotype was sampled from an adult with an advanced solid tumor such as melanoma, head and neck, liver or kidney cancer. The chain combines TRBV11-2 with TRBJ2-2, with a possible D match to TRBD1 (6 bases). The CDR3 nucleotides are TGTGCCAGCAGCTCCCGGACAGATAACACCGGGGAGCTGTTTTTT. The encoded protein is CASSSRTDNTGELFF.